These T cell receptor beta chains were read from a single sample in a study of monozygotic twins with inflammatory bowel disease. Each CDR3 protein gets one entry in TCRdb, which reprocessed the 5' RACE reads and gives no DNA. This sample's table has some 170,000 distinct CDR3 sequences. Sample: blood. These receptors were collected from a human donor with ulcerative colitis or Crohn's disease, or a healthy co-twin of an affected twin (not recorded which). Both conserved end residues are part of each CDR3. Each record gives: J gene, V gene, CDR3 protein.

J: TRBJ1-6; V: TRBV6-5; CDR3: CASSYSFSTPLHF
J: TRBJ1-2; V: TRBV6-6; CDR3: CASITREGNYGYTF
J: TRBJ1-2; V: TRBV5-1; CDR3: CASSLAGVDSPGYTF
J: TRBJ2-7; V: TRBV7-2; CDR3: CASSLLLAGALGYEQYF
J: TRBJ1-3; V: TRBV5-1; CDR3: CASSLEGTVGNTIYF
J: TRBJ2-1; V: TRBV7-2; CDR3: CASSLRGGPYNEQFF
J: TRBJ1-5; V: TRBV7-2; CDR3: CASSQGGQPQHF
J: TRBJ2-3; V: TRBV7-7; CDR3: CASSLGGRSPSTDTQYF
J: TRBJ2-7; V: TRBV20-1; CDR3: CSARPNGGLGYEQYF
J: TRBJ1-5; V: TRBV7-2; CDR3: CASSWTGGYQPQHF
J: TRBJ2-5; V: TRBV23-1; CDR3: CASSHLGKQETQYF
J: TRBJ2-3; V: TRBV5-1; CDR3: CASSLEPPDTQYF
J: TRBJ1-5; V: TRBV6-1; CDR3: CASSGSRALVLSQPQHF
J: TRBJ2-2; V: TRBV15; CDR3: CATSRGGVKPNTGELFF
J: TRBJ2-5; V: TRBV27; CDR3: CASSNPTGEGETQYF
J: TRBJ2-2; V: TRBV14; CDR3: CASSQDWGTPMSGELFF